This TCR beta chain is drawn from a study of T cell changes during pregnancy in multiple sclerosis. There are 14 residues in the CDR3. J lost 4 bases, V lost 0 bases, and 1 base had no gene match. Per the germline V gene, CDR1 is SNHLY and CDR2 is FYNNEI. Sequencing used immunoSEQ multiplex PCR; TCRdb keeps in-frame clones, though not all of them. The repertoire holds 9,000 to 15,000 clones, just under 95% seen once, with around 0.31% in the top ten. This TCR was recovered from a female donor with multiple sclerosis, enrolled in a pregnancy study. The V and J genes are TRBV2 and TRBJ2-3; 7 positions match TRBD1. The sample here was CD4+ T cells from peripheral blood mononuclear cells, taken before pregnancy. This CDR3 reads CASSEATGADTQYF. For the CDR3, the DNA is TGTGCCAGCAGTGAAGCCACAGGGGCAGATACGCAGTATTTT.